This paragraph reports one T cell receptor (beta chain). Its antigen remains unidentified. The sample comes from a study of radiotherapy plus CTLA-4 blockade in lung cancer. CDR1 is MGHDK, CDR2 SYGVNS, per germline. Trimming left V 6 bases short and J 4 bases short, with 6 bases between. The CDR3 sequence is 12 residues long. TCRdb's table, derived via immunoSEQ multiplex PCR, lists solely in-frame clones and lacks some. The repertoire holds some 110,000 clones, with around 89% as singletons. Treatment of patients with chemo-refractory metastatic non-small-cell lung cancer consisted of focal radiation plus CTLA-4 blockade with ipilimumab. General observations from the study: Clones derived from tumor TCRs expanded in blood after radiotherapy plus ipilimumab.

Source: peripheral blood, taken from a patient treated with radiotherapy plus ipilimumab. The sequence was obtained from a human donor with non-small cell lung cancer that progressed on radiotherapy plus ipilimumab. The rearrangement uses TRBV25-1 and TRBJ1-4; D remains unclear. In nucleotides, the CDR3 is TGTGCCAGCAGGCGGGGTAATGAAAAACTGTTTTTT. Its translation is CASRRGNEKLFF.